One T cell receptor (beta chain) is described in this entry. Its antigen is currently not known. One base away there is no much larger clone; base qualities are not given. The library relied on the immunoSEQ multiplex PCR assay. TCRdb retrieved this table from immuneACCESS and kept in-frame rearrangements only. Not all clones are present; in checked studies, unresolved V genes account for under half, and no reason is known for the remainder. For this sample the table gives fewer than 70,000 clones, of which around 93% were detected only once. Jointly, the top ten make up around 2.7% of the sample. This record belongs to a study of T cell changes during pregnancy in multiple sclerosis (dated by TCRdb to between 2019 and 2020). Describing the broader study: In women with multiple sclerosis, the researchers looked at how the T cell repertoire shifted as pregnancy progressed.

For this chain, trimming is 5 bases at the V end and 3 bases at the J end, and the number of junction bases without a gene match is 13. There are 17 amino acids in the CDR3, from cysteine to phenylalanine inclusive. Just CDR3 DNA is preserved here, 51 bases in frame from base 1. Based on the germline V gene, the CDR1 and CDR2 sequences are SGHTA and FQGTGA. The chain employs TRBV7-3 and TRBJ2-4, and TRBD2 matches 7 of the central bases. The sample was peripheral blood, taken in the second trimester of pregnancy. This sequence originates from a female donor in good health, enrolled as a control in a pregnancy study. The sequenced DNA: TGTGCCAGCAGCCGCCGGACTAGGAATCTCTTCAAAAACATTCAGTACTTC. Its translation reads: CASSRRTRNLFKNIQYF.